Listed below are T cell receptor beta chains from one sample, sequenced in a study of identical twins. TCRdb recomputed calls from the 5' RACE reads with MiXCR, one row per CDR3 protein. This table holds about 1.7 million distinct CDR3 sequences, 25% to 35% found once. Sequenced input: cord blood. These receptors originate from a newborn girl in good health. CDR3s include the opening cysteine and the closing phenylalanine or tryptophan. D genes are given only for firm matches. Clone size appears in some rows only: once, few, many, or a class for an expanded clone.

j_gene: TRBJ2-3; v_gene: TRBV7-2; d_gene: TRBD2; abundance: .; CDR3aa: CASSLGGLAFSDTQYF; CDR3nt: TGTGCCAGCAGCTTAGGGGGACTAGCATTTTCAGATACGCAGTATTTT
j_gene: TRBJ2-5; v_gene: TRBV4-1; d_gene: TRBD1; abundance: .; CDR3aa: CASSQDRAGGNEQYF; CDR3nt: TGCGCCAGCAGCCAAGATCGGGCAGGGGGCAATGAGCAGTACTTC
j_gene: TRBJ1-2; v_gene: TRBV2; d_gene: TRBD1; abundance: .; CDR3aa: CASSEAAGGDYGYTF; CDR3nt: TGTGCCAGCAGTGAAGCCGCAGGGGGCGACTATGGCTACACCTTC
j_gene: TRBJ1-1; v_gene: TRBV12-3/TRBV12-4; d_gene: .; abundance: .; CDR3aa: CASSWLPDPTEAFF; CDR3nt: TGTGCCAGCAGTTGGTTGCCGGATCCTACTGAAGCTTTCTTT
j_gene: TRBJ1-2; v_gene: TRBV20-1; d_gene: .; abundance: .; CDR3aa: CSARRGPYGYTF; CDR3nt: TGCAGTGCTAGAAGGGGACCCTATGGCTACACCTTC
j_gene: TRBJ2-5; v_gene: TRBV20-1; d_gene: .; abundance: .; CDR3aa: CSARRDTQETQYF; CDR3nt: TGCAGTGCACGCCGGGACACCCAAGAGACCCAGTACTTC
j_gene: TRBJ2-3; v_gene: TRBV20-1; d_gene: .; abundance: .; CDR3aa: CSASVGFPPNTQYF; CDR3nt: TGCAGTGCTAGTGTAGGGTTCCCACCGAATACGCAGTATTTT
j_gene: TRBJ1-4; v_gene: TRBV2; d_gene: TRBD1; abundance: .; CDR3aa: CASSVEGAREKLFF; CDR3nt: TGTGCCAGCAGTGTCGAGGGGGCTCGGGAAAAACTGTTTTTT
j_gene: TRBJ2-1; v_gene: TRBV28; d_gene: .; abundance: many; CDR3aa: CASSLAGARNEQFF; CDR3nt: TGTGCCAGCAGTTTGGCGGGGGCGAGGAATGAGCAGTTCTTC
j_gene: TRBJ2-7; v_gene: TRBV28; d_gene: .; abundance: .; CDR3aa: CASSRGQPYEQYF; CDR3nt: TGTGCCAGCAGTCGCGGACAGCCTTACGAGCAGTACTTC
j_gene: TRBJ1-4; v_gene: TRBV3-1; d_gene: .; abundance: few; CDR3aa: CASSRTPGPEEKLFF; CDR3nt: TGTGCCAGCAGCCGGACACCGGGTCCCGAGGAAAAACTGTTTTTT
j_gene: TRBJ2-3; v_gene: TRBV4-1; d_gene: TRBD2; abundance: few; CDR3aa: CASVSLAGARTDTQYF; CDR3nt: TGCGCCAGCGTCTCGCTAGCGGGGGCCCGCACAGATACGCAGTATTTT
j_gene: TRBJ2-2; v_gene: TRBV5-1; d_gene: TRBD2; abundance: .; CDR3aa: CASSLAILAGSTGELFF; CDR3nt: TGCGCCAGCAGCTTGGCTATACTAGCGGGCAGCACCGGGGAGCTGTTTTTT
j_gene: TRBJ2-3; v_gene: TRBV6-1; d_gene: .; abundance: few; CDR3aa: CASRVQRGTDTQYF; CDR3nt: TGTGCCAGCAGAGTGCAGCGGGGCACAGATACGCAGTATTTT
j_gene: TRBJ2-1; v_gene: TRBV5-1; d_gene: .; abundance: .; CDR3aa: CASSLGAGGPLQFF; CDR3nt: TGCGCCAGCAGCTTGGGCGCCGGAGGGCCTTTGCAGTTCTTC
j_gene: TRBJ2-1; v_gene: TRBV27; d_gene: TRBD1; abundance: few; CDR3aa: CANVLTGTSRDRGYNEQFF; CDR3nt: TGTGCCAACGTTCTCACCGGGACTAGCAGGGACAGGGGGTACAATGAGCAGTTCTTC
j_gene: TRBJ1-2; v_gene: TRBV19; d_gene: .; abundance: .; CDR3aa: CATRTAHYGYTF; CDR3nt: TGTGCCACCCGGACAGCGCACTATGGCTACACCTTC
j_gene: TRBJ1-5; v_gene: TRBV6-6; d_gene: .; abundance: .; CDR3aa: CASTKGPGGNQPQHF; CDR3nt: TGTGCCAGCACAAAGGGTCCAGGGGGCAATCAGCCCCAGCATTTT
j_gene: TRBJ2-3; v_gene: TRBV20-1; d_gene: TRBD2; abundance: few; CDR3aa: CSARPLAVTDTQYF; CDR3nt: TGCAGTGCTAGGCCCCTAGCGGTAACAGATACGCAGTATTTT
j_gene: TRBJ2-3; v_gene: TRBV9; d_gene: .; abundance: .; CDR3aa: CASSVESGTAQYF; CDR3nt: TGTGCCAGCAGCGTAGAAAGCGGGACAGCGCAGTATTTT
j_gene: TRBJ2-3; v_gene: TRBV24-1; d_gene: TRBD2; abundance: few; CDR3aa: CATSDLPGGRTDTQYF; CDR3nt: TGTGCCACCAGTGATTTGCCGGGGGGACGCACAGATACGCAGTATTTT
j_gene: TRBJ2-1; v_gene: TRBV3-1; d_gene: TRBD2; abundance: few; CDR3aa: CASSQVAGRTYNEQFF; CDR3nt: TGTGCCAGCAGCCAAGTAGCGGGGCGGACCTACAATGAGCAGTTCTTC
j_gene: TRBJ2-3; v_gene: TRBV7-2; d_gene: .; abundance: many; CDR3aa: CASSPAGGTTDTQYF; CDR3nt: TGTGCCAGCAGCCCCGCCGGCGGAACCACAGATACGCAGTATTTT
j_gene: TRBJ2-7; v_gene: TRBV29-1; d_gene: .; abundance: few; CDR3aa: CSVGPGATQSYEQYF; CDR3nt: TGCAGCGTTGGACCTGGGGCTACCCAATCCTACGAGCAGTACTTC
j_gene: TRBJ2-3; v_gene: TRBV4-2; d_gene: TRBD2; abundance: few; CDR3aa: CASSHAGLAGTDTQYF; CDR3nt: TGTGCCAGCAGCCATGCGGGACTAGCGGGCACAGATACGCAGTATTTT
j_gene: TRBJ1-1; v_gene: TRBV7-2; d_gene: .; abundance: .; CDR3aa: CASSLATLSTEAFF; CDR3nt: TGTGCCAGCAGCTTAGCCACCTTGAGCACTGAAGCTTTCTTT
j_gene: TRBJ1-4; v_gene: TRBV12-3/TRBV12-4; d_gene: .; abundance: few; CDR3aa: CASKRTPATNEKLFF; CDR3nt: TGTGCCAGCAAGAGAACACCCGCAACTAATGAAAAACTGTTTTTT
j_gene: TRBJ1-2; v_gene: TRBV7-2; d_gene: .; abundance: once; CDR3aa: CASSSWTVNGCTF; CDR3nt: TGCGCCAGCAGCTCCTGGACAGTTAATGGCTGCACCTTC
j_gene: TRBJ2-7; v_gene: TRBV28; d_gene: .; abundance: .; CDR3aa: CASTQGSGQSYNEQYF; CDR3nt: TGTGCCAGCACCCAAGGATCGGGGCAATCCTACAATGAGCAGTACTTC
j_gene: TRBJ2-7; v_gene: TRBV20-1; d_gene: TRBD2; abundance: few; CDR3aa: CSANQLAGATSGEQYF; CDR3nt: TGCAGTGCTAACCAACTAGCGGGGGCCACATCGGGGGAGCAGTACTTC
j_gene: TRBJ2-1; v_gene: TRBV28; d_gene: .; abundance: few; CDR3aa: CASKFEQFF; CDR3nt: TGTGCCAGCAAGTTTGAGCAGTTCTTC
j_gene: TRBJ1-2; v_gene: TRBV12-3/TRBV12-4; d_gene: TRBD1; abundance: .; CDR3aa: CASTARDSHYGYTF; CDR3nt: TGTGCCAGCACTGCCCGGGACAGCCACTATGGCTACACCTTC
j_gene: TRBJ1-4; v_gene: TRBV29-1; d_gene: .; abundance: .; CDR3aa: CSVGGVEKLFF; CDR3nt: TGCAGCGTTGGGGGGGTTGAAAAACTGTTTTTT
j_gene: TRBJ1-2; v_gene: TRBV27; d_gene: .; abundance: .; CDR3aa: CASSLIRAYPRGYTF; CDR3nt: TGTGCCAGCAGTTTGATAAGGGCGTACCCAAGGGGCTACACCTTC
j_gene: TRBJ2-3; v_gene: TRBV28; d_gene: TRBD2; abundance: .; CDR3aa: CASSSRTSPNTDTQYF; CDR3nt: TGTGCCAGCAGTTCCAGGACTAGCCCGAACACAGATACACAGTATTTT
j_gene: TRBJ1-6; v_gene: TRBV2; d_gene: .; abundance: .; CDR3aa: CASSQIPPLHF; CDR3nt: TGTGCCAGCAGCCAGATACCACCCCTCCACTTT
j_gene: TRBJ2-3; v_gene: TRBV7-8; d_gene: .; abundance: few; CDR3aa: CASMGSWGTDTQYF; CDR3nt: TGTGCCAGCATGGGGAGTTGGGGCACAGATACGCAGTATTTT
j_gene: TRBJ1-1; v_gene: TRBV20-1; d_gene: .; abundance: few; CDR3aa: CSAHRAVMNTEAFF; CDR3nt: TGCAGTGCTCACCGGGCGGTCATGAACACTGAAGCTTTCTTT
j_gene: TRBJ2-1; v_gene: TRBV21-1; d_gene: .; abundance: .; CDR3aa: CASSKAWSGGAYNEQFF; CDR3nt: TGTGCCAGCAGCAAAGCGTGGAGCGGGGGGGCCTACAATGAGCAGTTCTTC
j_gene: TRBJ2-7; v_gene: TRBV29-1; d_gene: TRBD1; abundance: .; CDR3aa: CSVGGQGSYERYF; CDR3nt: TGCAGCGTTGGGGGACAGGGCTCCTACGAGCGGTACTTC
j_gene: TRBJ1-2; v_gene: TRBV15; d_gene: .; abundance: once; CDR3aa: CAISRDLPGRNYGYTF; CDR3nt: TGTGCCATCAGCAGAGATCTACCAGGGCGTAACTATGGCTACACCTTC
j_gene: TRBJ1-2; v_gene: TRBV9; d_gene: TRBD1; abundance: few; CDR3aa: CASSVEDRGGYGYTF; CDR3nt: TGTGCCAGCAGCGTAGAGGACAGGGGGGGCTATGGCTACACCTTC
j_gene: TRBJ1-2; v_gene: TRBV6-6; d_gene: TRBD1; abundance: .; CDR3aa: CASSTDRGLGYTF; CDR3nt: TGTGCCAGCAGCACGGACAGGGGTTTAGGCTACACCTTC
j_gene: TRBJ2-1; v_gene: TRBV20-1; d_gene: TRBD2; abundance: .; CDR3aa: CSARPLADLYNEQFF; CDR3nt: TGCAGTGCTAGGCCACTAGCGGACCTTTACAATGAGCAGTTCTTC
j_gene: TRBJ2-3; v_gene: TRBV9; d_gene: TRBD1; abundance: .; CDR3aa: CASNLFGQGPDTQYF; CDR3nt: TGTGCCAGCAACCTATTCGGACAGGGACCAGATACGCAGTATTTT
j_gene: TRBJ2-3; v_gene: TRBV20-1; d_gene: .; abundance: .; CDR3aa: CSAKQPTDTQYF; CDR3nt: TGCAGTGCTAAGCAGCCCACAGATACGCAGTATTTT
j_gene: TRBJ2-7; v_gene: TRBV20-1; d_gene: .; abundance: few; CDR3aa: CSARDSVVGEQYF; CDR3nt: TGCAGTGCTAGGGACTCTGTCGTCGGCGAGCAGTACTTC
j_gene: TRBJ2-7; v_gene: TRBV5-1; d_gene: .; abundance: .; CDR3aa: CASRNRESVNEQYF; CDR3nt: TGCGCCAGCAGAAACAGGGAGAGCGTAAACGAGCAGTACTTC
j_gene: TRBJ1-1; v_gene: TRBV5-1; d_gene: .; abundance: few; CDR3aa: CASSFWTVNTEAFF; CDR3nt: TGCGCCAGCAGCTTCTGGACGGTGAACACTGAAGCTTTCTTT
j_gene: TRBJ2-4; v_gene: TRBV20-1; d_gene: .; abundance: .; CDR3aa: CSALFLGGGQAKNIQYF; CDR3nt: TGCAGTGCACTCTTCTTGGGGGGGGGACAAGCCAAAAACATTCAGTACTTC
j_gene: TRBJ2-5; v_gene: TRBV20-1; d_gene: TRBD2; abundance: .; CDR3aa: CSAGIGLAGGQETQYF; CDR3nt: TGCAGTGCTGGAATCGGACTAGCGGGAGGTCAAGAGACCCAGTACTTC